The entry below gives a single TCR beta chain sequence along with its context. Its antigen is not identified. These data come from a study of blood T cell dynamics during melanoma immunotherapy. This CDR3 comprises 16 residues. The ends were cut back, 5 bases at V and 6 bases at J, with 19 bases in the middle. The germline gives CDR1 SGHVS, CDR2 FNYEAQ. Assay: immunoSEQ multiplex PCR; the TCRdb copy retains only in-frame clones and omits some. The sample contains some 9,900 clones, 70% to 90% of which appear only once. Time point noted: pre-treatment baseline. Patients with prior systemic cancer treatment, concomitant immunosuppressants, or other active malignancies were excluded. General study points: The study could not tell melanoma-specific clones from general immune activation. Unlike progressors, later disease-control patients had W3 repertoires gaining clonality or diversity.

The sequencing used blood, collected from a patient treated with checkpoint blockade. The chain combines TRBV7-6 with TRBJ2-2; D may be TRBD1 (6 bases). The clonotype comes from a human donor with melanoma. The CDR3 sequence: CASSLNRDGKAGELFF. CDR3 DNA sequence: TGTGCCAGCAGCCTCAACAGGGATGGAAAGGCCGGGGAGCTGTTTTTT.